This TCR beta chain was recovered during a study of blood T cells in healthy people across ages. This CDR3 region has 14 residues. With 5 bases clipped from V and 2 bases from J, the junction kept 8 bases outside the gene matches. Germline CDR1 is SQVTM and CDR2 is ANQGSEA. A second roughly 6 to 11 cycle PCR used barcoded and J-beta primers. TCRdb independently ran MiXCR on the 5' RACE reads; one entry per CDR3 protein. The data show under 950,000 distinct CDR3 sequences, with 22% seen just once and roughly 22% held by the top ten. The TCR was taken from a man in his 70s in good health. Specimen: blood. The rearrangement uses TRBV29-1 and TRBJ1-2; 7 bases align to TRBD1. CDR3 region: CSVTLGGQNYGYTF. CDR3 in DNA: TGCAGCGTTACCCTAGGGGGCCAAAACTATGGCTACACCTTC. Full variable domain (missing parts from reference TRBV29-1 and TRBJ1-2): SAVISQKPSRDICQRGTSLTIQCQVDSQVTMMFWYRQQPGQSLTLIATANQGSEATYESGFVIDKFPISRPNLTFSTLTVSNMSPEDSSIYLCSVTLGGQNYGYTFGSGTRLTVV.